Listed here are 11 T cell receptor beta chains from one sample, sequenced in a study of T cells in Graves' hyperthyroidism and ophthalmopathy. RNA transcripts provided the source from which TCR beta CDR3 regions were amplified. When the TCR CDR3 underwent first-round RT-PCR, the HTBI primer set was used. One entry per CDR3 protein results from TCRdb running MiXCR on the multiplex PCR reads. Of hundreds of thousands of distinct CDR3 sequences listed, 15% to 20% are singletons. Specimen: blood. The receptors stem from a woman aged 55 to 70 with Graves' ophthalmopathy.

The rearrangement links TRBV6-5 to TRBJ1-2, with D tentatively TRBD1 (5 bases). Trimming took off 0 bases at V and 8 bases at J, with 10 bases between the two ends. Germline values: CDR1 MNHEY, CDR2 SVGAGI. The CDR3 runs to 13 residues. The CDR3, as DNA: TGTGCCAGCAGTTACTCAGGAAGGGACGGCTACACCTTC. This sequence encodes CASSYSGRDGYTF.

This clonotype was detected only a few times. This chain joins TRBV20-1 and TRBJ1-1, with D possibly being TRBD1 (5 bases). The CDR3 totals 16 residues. CDR1 DFQATT and CDR2 SNEGSKA come from the germline V gene (reference sequence). Trimming left V 3 bases short and J 6 bases short, with 23 bases between. The CDR3 sequence is CSASPWLRTGIPEAFF. In nucleotides, the CDR3 is TGCAGTGCTAGTCCCTGGTTAAGAACAGGTATCCCTGAAGCTTTCTTT.

The V gene is TRBV5-1, the J gene TRBJ2-7; possibly TRBD2 for D (5 bases). The germline V and J ends were trimmed by 3 bases and 0 bases, with 7 bases remaining between them. Germline CDR1 reads SGHRS; CDR2 reads YFSETQ. The CDR3 runs to 13 residues. The CDR3 DNA reads as TGCGCCAGCAGCTCGGGGTTCTCCTACGAGCAGTACTTC. It specifies CASSSGFSYEQYF. The complete variable domain, with remaining parts taken from reference TRBV5-1 and TRBJ2-7, reads KAGVTQTPRYLIKTRGQQVTLSCSPISGHRSVSWYQQTPGQGLQFLFEYFSETQRNKGNFPGRFSGRQFSNSRSEMNVSTLELGDSALYLCASSSGFSYEQYFGPGTRLTVT.

This clonotype was seen ten or more times. The chain has TRBV3-1 and TRBJ2-7, with TRBD1 identical over 9 bases. Germline CDR1 reads LGHDT; CDR2 reads YNNKEL (reference sequence). CDR3 length: 17 amino acids. J lost 3 bases, V lost 2 bases, and 11 bases had no gene match. CDR3 residues: CASSQSVLQGANYEQYF. The CDR3 nucleotides read TGTGCCAGCAGCCAATCAGTCCTACAGGGGGCCAACTACGAGCAGTACTTC.

At least ten counts were recorded for this clonotype. The chain recombines TRBV20-1 with TRBJ2-5, with D tentatively TRBD2 (5 bases). V was pared by 5 bases and J by 1 base, with 11 bases between. The CDR3 loop spans 13 amino acids. Germline V gene data show CDR1 as DFQATT and CDR2 as SNEGSKA (reference sequence). The CDR3, as DNA: TGCAGTGCTGGGAGACCTCCCCAAGAGACCCAGTACTTC. Protein product: CSAGRPPQETQYF.

Many counts were recorded for this clonotype. The CDR3 protein is CASSYSGEVYNEQFF. The CDR3 coding sequence is TGTGCCAGCAGTTACTCGGGGGAGGTCTACAATGAGCAGTTCTTC. This chain links TRBV6-5 with TRBJ2-1; the D gene is possibly TRBD2 (6 bases). CDR3 length equals 15 residues. V was cut by 0 bases and J by 3 bases, with 9 bases left in between. Germline V gives CDR1 MNHEY, CDR2 SVGAGI.

This chain links TRBV27 with TRBJ1-5; no reliable D call. Trimming took 9 bases from V and 1 from J, leaving 16 bases between them. Per germline, CDR1 MNHEY and CDR2 SMNVEV (reference sequence). The length of the CDR3 is 15 residues. CDR3 loop: CASDSLTRSNQPQHF. DNA for the CDR3: TGTGCCAGTGATTCCCTTACGAGGAGCAATCAGCCCCAGCATTTT.

This clonotype was counted between two and nine times. The chain carries TRBV28 and TRBJ1-4, with 7 bases matching TRBD1. V was clipped by 10 bases and J by 4 bases; unmatched bases: 6. CDR3 length equals 13 residues. Germline values: CDR1 MDHEN, CDR2 SYDVKM. The CDR3 protein is CAIGTENNEKLFF. Written as DNA, the CDR3 is TGTGCCATCGGGACAGAAAATAATGAAAAACTGTTTTTT.

This clonotype is a singleton in its sample. Since a much larger clone is just one base distant, this may be a read error. The CDR3 sequence: CASATSGANTGELFF. In DNA form, the CDR3 reads TGTGCCAGCGCGACTAGCGGGGCGAACACCGGGGAGCTGTTTTTT. This chain connects TRBV19 to TRBJ2-2, with 11 bases lining up with TRBD2. The ends lost 9 bases at V and 0 bases at J; junction bases unmatched: 3. From germline, CDR1 is LNHDA and CDR2 SQIVND (reference sequence). The CDR3 covers 15 residues.

This clonotype was seen at least ten times. This sequence joins TRBV20-1 and TRBJ1-1; tentative D call: TRBD1 (5 bases). This CDR3 comprises 15 residues. Germline V CDR1 and CDR2: DFQATT, SNEGSKA (reference sequence). Trimming left V 3 bases short and J 4 bases short, with 18 bases between. The chain's CDR3 is CSASEVARVATEAFF. The CDR3 nucleotides are TGCAGTGCTAGCGAGGTTGCCAGGGTGGCCACTGAAGCTTTCTTT.

This clonotype was detected a few times. In nucleotides, the CDR3 is TGCGCCAGCAGCCACTCCGGACCCGGGGGTTACGAGCAGTACTTC. Its translation: CASSHSGPGGYEQYF. V and J are TRBV4-1 and TRBJ2-7; tentative D call: TRBD2 (6 bases). CDR3 size: 15 residues. Looked up from germline, CDR1 is MGHRA and CDR2 is YSYEKL. The germline V and J ends were trimmed by 3 bases and 4 bases, with 16 bases remaining between them.